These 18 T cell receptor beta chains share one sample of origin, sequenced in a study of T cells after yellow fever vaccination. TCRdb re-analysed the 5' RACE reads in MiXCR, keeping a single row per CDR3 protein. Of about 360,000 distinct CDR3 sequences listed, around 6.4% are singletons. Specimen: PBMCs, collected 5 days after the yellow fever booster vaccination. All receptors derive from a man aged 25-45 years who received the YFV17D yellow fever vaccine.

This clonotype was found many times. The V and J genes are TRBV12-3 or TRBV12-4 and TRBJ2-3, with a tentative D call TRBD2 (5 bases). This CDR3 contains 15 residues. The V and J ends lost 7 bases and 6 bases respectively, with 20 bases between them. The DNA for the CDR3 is TGTGCCAGCACCCCGTATGGCGGGCGCGGGGATACGCAGTATTTT. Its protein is CASTPYGGRGDTQYF.

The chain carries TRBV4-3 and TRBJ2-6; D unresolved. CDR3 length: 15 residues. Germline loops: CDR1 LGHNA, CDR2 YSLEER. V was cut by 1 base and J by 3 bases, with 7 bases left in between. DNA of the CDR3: TGCGCCAGCAGCCAAGGGTTCGTTGGGGCCAACGTCCTGACTTTC. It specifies CASSQGFVGANVLTF.

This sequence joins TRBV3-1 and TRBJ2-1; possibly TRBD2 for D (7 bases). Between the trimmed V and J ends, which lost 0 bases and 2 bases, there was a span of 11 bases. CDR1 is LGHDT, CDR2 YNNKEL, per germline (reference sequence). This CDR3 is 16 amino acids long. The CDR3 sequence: CASSQDRGGAYNEQFF. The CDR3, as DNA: TGTGCCAGCAGCCAAGATAGGGGGGGCGCCTACAATGAGCAGTTCTTC.

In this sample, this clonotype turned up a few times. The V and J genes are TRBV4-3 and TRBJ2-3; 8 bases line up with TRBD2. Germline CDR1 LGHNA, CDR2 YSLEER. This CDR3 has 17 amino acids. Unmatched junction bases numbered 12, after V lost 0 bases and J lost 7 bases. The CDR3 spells CASSQDTSGPSGYTQYF. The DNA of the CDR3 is TGCGCCAGCAGCCAAGATACTAGCGGACCTTCCGGGTATACGCAGTATTTT.

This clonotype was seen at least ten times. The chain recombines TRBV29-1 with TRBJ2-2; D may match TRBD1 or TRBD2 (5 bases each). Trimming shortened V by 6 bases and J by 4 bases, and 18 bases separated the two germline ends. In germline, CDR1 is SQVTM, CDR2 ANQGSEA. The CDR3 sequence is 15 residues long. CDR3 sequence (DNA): TGCAGCGTCGCGGGTGGGGACCTCGGCACCGGGGAGCTGTTTTTT. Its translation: CSVAGGDLGTGELFF.

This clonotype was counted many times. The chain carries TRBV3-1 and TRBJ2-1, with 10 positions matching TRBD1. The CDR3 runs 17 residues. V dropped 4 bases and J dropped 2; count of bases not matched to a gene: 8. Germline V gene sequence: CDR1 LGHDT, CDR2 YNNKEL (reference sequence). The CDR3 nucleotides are TGTGCCAGCAGCCTTGGGGACAGGGGATCGCCCTACAATGAGCAGTTCTTC. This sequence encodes CASSLGDRGSPYNEQFF.

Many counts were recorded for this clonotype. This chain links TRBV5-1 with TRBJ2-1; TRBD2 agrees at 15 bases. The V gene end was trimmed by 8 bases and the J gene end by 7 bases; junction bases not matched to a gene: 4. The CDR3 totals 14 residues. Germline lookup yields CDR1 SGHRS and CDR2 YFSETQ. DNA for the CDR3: TGCGCCAGTAGGGGACTAGCGGGAGGTAATGAGCAGTTCTTC. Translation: CASRGLAGGNEQFF.

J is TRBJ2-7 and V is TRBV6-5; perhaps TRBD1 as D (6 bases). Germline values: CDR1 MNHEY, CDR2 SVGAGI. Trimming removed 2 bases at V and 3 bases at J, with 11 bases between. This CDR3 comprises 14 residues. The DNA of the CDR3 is TGTGCCAGCAGTTACACCGGACAGCTCTACGAGCAGTACTTC. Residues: CASSYTGQLYEQYF.

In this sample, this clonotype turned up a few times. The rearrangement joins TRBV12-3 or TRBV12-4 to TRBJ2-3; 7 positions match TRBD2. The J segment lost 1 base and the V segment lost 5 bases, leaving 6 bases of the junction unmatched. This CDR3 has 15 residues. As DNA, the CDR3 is TGTGCCAGCAGTGACCCTGGGGGGGGCACAGATACGCAGTATTTT. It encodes CASSDPGGGTDTQYF.

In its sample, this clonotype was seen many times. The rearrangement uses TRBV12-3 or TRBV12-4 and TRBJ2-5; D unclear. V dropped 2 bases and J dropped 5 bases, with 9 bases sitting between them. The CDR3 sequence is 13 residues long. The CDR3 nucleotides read TGTGCCAGCAGTTTACCTAGTACGGAGACCCAGTACTTC. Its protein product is CASSLPSTETQYF.

CDR3 in DNA: TGTGCCAGCAACCCGGGACAGCCCTACAATGAGCAGTTCTTC. Translated: CASNPGQPYNEQFF. This chain connects TRBV7-2 to TRBJ2-1, with 7 bases identical to TRBD1. CDR3 length: 14 residues. After removal of 7 bases from V and 2 bases from J, the junction contained 5 bases not matched to a gene. Germline-derived CDR1 and CDR2 are SGHTA and FQGNSA.

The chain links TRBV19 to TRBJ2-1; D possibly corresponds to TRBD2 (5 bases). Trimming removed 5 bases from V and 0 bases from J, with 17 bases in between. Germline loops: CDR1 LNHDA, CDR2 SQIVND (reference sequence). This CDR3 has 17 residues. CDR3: CASSSVPPGSSYNEQFF. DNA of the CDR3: TGTGCCAGTAGTTCAGTCCCGCCGGGAAGCTCCTACAATGAGCAGTTCTTC.

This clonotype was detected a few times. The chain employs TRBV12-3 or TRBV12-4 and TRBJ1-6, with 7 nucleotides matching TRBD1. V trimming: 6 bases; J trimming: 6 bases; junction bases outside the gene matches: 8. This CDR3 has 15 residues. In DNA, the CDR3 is TGTGCCAGCAGCCAGACAGGGTGGGTTAATTCACCCCTCCACTTT. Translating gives CASSQTGWVNSPLHF.

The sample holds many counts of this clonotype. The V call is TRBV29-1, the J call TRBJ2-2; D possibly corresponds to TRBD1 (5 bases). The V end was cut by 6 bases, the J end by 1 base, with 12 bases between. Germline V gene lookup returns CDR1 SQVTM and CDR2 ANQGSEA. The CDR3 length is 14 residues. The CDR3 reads CSVRVGVNTGELFF. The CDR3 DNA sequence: TGCAGCGTCCGCGTAGGGGTGAACACCGGGGAGCTGTTTTTT.

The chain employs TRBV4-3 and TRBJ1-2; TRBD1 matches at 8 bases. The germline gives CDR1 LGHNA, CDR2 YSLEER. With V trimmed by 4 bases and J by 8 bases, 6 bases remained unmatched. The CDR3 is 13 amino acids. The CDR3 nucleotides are TGCGCCAGCAGCCCCCAGGGGGCCCACGGCTACACCTTC. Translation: CASSPQGAHGYTF.

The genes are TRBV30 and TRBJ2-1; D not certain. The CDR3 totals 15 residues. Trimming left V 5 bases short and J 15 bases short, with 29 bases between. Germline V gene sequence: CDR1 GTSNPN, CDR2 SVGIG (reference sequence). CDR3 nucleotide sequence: TGTGCCTGGGGCCCTTCCACAGCGAGTCATCTAATCCGGTTCTTC. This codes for CAWGPSTASHLIRFF.

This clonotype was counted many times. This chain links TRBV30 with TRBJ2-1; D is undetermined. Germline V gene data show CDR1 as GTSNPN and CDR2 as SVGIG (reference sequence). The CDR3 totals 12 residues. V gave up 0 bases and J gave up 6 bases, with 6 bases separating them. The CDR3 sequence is CAWSVQGNEQFF. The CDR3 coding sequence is TGTGCCTGGAGTGTACAAGGCAATGAGCAGTTCTTC.

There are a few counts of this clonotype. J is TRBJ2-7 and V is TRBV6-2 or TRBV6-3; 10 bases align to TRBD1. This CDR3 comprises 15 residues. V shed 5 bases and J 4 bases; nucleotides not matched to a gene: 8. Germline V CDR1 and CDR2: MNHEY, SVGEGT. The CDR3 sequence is CASSAPGQGIYEQYF. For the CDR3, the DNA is TGTGCCAGCAGTGCCCCGGGACAGGGGATATACGAGCAGTACTTC.